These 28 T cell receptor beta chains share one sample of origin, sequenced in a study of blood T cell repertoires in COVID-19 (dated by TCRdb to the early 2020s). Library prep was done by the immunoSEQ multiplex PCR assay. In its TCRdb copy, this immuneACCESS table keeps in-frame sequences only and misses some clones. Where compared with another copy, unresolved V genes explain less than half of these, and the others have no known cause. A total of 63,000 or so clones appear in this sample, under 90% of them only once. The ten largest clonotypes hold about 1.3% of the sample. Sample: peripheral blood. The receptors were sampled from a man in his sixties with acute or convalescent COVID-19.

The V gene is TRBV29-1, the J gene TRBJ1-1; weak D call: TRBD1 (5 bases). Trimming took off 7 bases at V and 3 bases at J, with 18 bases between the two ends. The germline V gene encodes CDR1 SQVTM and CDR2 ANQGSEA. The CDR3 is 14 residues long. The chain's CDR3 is CSGTYTGGDTEAFF. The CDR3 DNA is TGCAGCGGTACCTATACGGGGGGGGACACTGAAGCTTTCTTT.

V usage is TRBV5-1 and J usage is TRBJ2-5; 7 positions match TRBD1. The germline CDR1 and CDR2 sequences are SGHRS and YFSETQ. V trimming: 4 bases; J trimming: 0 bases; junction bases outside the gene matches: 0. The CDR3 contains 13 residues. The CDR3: CASSGTDQETQYF. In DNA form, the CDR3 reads TGCGCCAGCAGCGGGACAGACCAAGAGACCCAGTACTTC.

In DNA, the CDR3 is TGTGCCAGCAGCCCACAGACAGGGGGGTCCAAAAACATTCAGTACTTC. The encoded protein is CASSPQTGGSKNIQYF. The chain is built from TRBV9 and TRBJ2-4; 9 nucleotides align to TRBD1. This CDR3 has 16 residues. Germline loops: CDR1 SGDLS, CDR2 YYNGEE. The junction had 7 bases not matched to a gene; V was cut back by 4 bases and J by 2 bases.

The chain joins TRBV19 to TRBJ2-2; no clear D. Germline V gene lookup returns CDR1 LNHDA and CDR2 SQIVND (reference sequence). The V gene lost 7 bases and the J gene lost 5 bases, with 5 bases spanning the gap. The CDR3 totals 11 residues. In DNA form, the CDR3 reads TGTGCCAGTACCTCGACCGGGGAGCTGTTTTTT. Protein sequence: CASTSTGELFF.

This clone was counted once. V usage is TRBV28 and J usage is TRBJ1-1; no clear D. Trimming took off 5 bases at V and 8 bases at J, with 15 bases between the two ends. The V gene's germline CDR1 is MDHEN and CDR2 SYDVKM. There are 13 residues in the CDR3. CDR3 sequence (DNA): TGTGCCAGCAGTCCTAACCCCCCCCGAGAAGCTTTCTTT. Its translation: CASSPNPPREAFF.

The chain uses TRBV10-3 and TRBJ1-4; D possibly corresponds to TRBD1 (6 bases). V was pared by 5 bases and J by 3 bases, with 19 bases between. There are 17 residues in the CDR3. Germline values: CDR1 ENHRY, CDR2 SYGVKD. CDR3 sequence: CAISPRGGPRSNEKLFF. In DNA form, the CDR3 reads TGTGCCATCAGTCCGAGGGGGGGGCCTCGATCTAATGAAAAACTGTTTTTT.

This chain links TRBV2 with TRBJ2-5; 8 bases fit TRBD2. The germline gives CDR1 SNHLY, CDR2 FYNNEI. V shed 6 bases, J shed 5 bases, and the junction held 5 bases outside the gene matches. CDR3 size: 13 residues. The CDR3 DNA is TGTGCCAGCAGGCCGGGGGGGTTGGAGACCCAGTACTTC. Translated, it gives CASRPGGLETQYF. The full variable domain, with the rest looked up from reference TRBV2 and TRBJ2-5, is EPEVTQTPSHQVTQMGQEVILRCVPISNHLYFYWYRQILGQKVEFLVSFYNNEISEKSEIFDDQFSVERPDGSNFTLKIRSTKLEDSAMYFCASRPGGLETQYFGPGTRLLVL.

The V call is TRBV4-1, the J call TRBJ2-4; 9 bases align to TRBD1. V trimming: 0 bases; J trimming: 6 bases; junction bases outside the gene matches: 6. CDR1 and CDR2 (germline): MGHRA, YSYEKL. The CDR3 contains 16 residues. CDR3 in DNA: TGCGCCAGCAGCCAAGATCTTGCGACAGGGGGAAACATTCAGTACTTC. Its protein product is CASSQDLATGGNIQYF.

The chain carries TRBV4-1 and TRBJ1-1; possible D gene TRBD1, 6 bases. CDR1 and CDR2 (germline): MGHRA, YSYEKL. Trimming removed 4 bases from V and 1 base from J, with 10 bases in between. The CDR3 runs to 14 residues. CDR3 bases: TGCGCCAGCAGCCGCGAGACAGGGAACACTGAAGCTTTCTTT. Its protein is CASSRETGNTEAFF.

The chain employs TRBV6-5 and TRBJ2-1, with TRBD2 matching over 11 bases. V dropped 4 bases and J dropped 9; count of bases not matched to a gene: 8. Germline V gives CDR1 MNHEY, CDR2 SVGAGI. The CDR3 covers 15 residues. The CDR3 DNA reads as TGTGCCAGCAGTTCGCTAGCGGGGGGTCCCGGTGAGCAGTTCTTC. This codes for CASSSLAGGPGEQFF.

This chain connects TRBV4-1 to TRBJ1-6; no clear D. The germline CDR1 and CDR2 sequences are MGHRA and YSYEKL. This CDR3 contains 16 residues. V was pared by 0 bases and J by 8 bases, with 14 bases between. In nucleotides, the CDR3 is TGCGCCAGCAGCCAAGAGGTACCTCTAGGAGATTCACCCCTCCACTTT. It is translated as CASSQEVPLGDSPLHF.

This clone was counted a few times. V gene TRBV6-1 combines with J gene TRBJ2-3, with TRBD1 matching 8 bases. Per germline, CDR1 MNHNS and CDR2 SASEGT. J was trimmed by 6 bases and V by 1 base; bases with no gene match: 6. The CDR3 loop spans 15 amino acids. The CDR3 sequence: CASSEVTGVGDTQYF. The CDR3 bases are TGTGCCAGCAGTGAAGTGACAGGGGTGGGGGATACGCAGTATTTT.

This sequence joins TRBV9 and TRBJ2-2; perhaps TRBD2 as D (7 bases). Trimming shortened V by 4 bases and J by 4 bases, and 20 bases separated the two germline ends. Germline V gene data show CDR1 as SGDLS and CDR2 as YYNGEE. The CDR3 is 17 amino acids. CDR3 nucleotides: TGTGCCAGCAGCACCGATGAGGGGGGGGGCCCCACCGGGGAGCTGTTTTTT. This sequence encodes CASSTDEGGGPTGELFF.

This chain's CDR3 is CASSFGENQPQHF. The CDR3 bases are TGTGCCAGCAGCTTCGGGGAGAATCAGCCCCAGCATTTT. The chain recombines TRBV11-2 with TRBJ1-5; D not resolved. Germline CDR1 and CDR2: SGHAT and FQNNGV. Trimming removed 3 bases from V and 4 bases from J, with 7 bases in between. The CDR3 runs to 13 residues.

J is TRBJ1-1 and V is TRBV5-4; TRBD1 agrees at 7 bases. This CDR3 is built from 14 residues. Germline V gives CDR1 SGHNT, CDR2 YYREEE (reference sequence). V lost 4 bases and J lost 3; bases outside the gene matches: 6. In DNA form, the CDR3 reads TGTGCCAGCAGCCGGGACAGTGGGGACACTGAAGCTTTCTTT. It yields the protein CASSRDSGDTEAFF.

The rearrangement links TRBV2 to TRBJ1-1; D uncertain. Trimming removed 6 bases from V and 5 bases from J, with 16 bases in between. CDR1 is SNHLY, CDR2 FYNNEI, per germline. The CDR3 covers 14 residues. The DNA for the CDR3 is TGTGCCAGCAGCGAGCAATCGGCGCGGACTGAAGCTTTCTTT. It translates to CASSEQSARTEAFF.

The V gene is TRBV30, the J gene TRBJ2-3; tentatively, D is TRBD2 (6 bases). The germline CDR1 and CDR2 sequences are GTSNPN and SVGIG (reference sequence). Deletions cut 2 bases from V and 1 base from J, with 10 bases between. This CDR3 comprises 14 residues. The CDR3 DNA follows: TGTGCCTGGAGTCCGGGACTGGGCACAGATACGCAGTATTTT. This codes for CAWSPGLGTDTQYF.

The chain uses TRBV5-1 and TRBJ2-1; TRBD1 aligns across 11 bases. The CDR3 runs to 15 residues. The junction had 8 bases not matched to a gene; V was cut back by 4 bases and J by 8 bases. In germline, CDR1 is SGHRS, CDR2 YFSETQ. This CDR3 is CASSTGTGGGDEQFF. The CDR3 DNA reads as TGCGCCAGCAGCACCGGGACAGGGGGAGGGGATGAGCAGTTCTTC.

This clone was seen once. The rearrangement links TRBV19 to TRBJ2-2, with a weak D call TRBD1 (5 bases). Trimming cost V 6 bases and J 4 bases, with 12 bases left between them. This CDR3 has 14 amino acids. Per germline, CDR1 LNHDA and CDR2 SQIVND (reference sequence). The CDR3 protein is CASRSGQVTGELFF. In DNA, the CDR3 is TGTGCCAGTAGATCAGGGCAGGTCACCGGGGAGCTGTTTTTT.

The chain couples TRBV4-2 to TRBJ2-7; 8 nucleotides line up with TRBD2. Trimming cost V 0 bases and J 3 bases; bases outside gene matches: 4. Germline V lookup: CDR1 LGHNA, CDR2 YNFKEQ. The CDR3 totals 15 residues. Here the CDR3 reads CASSQDPGTSYEQYF. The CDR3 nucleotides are TGTGCCAGCAGCCAAGATCCCGGGACTAGCTACGAGCAGTACTTC.

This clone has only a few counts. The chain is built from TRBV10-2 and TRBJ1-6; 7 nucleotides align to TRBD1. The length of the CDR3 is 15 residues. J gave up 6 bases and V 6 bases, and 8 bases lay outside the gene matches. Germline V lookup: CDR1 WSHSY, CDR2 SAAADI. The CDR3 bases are TGCGCCAGCAGGGAGGGGGCCTACGCTAATTCACCCCTCCACTTT. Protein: CASREGAYANSPLHF.

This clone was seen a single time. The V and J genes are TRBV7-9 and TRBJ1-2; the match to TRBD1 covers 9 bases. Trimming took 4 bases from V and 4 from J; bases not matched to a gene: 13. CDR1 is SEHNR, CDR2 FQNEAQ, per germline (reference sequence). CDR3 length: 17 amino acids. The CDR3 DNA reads TGTGCCAGCAGCTACGCCTCGGACAGGGGAATTGGCTATGGCTACACCTTC. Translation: CASSYASDRGIGYGYTF.

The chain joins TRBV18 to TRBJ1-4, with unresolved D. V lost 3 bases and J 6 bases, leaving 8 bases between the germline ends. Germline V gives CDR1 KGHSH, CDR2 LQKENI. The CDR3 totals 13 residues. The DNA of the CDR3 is TGTGCCAGCTCACCTAGGAGGGATGAAAAACTGTTTTTT. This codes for CASSPRRDEKLFF. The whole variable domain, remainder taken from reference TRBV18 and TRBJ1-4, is NAGVMQNPRHLVRRRGQEARLRCSPMKGHSHVYWYRQLPEEGLKFMVYLQKENIIDESGMPKERFSAEFPKEGPSILRIQQVVRGDSAAYFCASSPRRDEKLFFGSGTQLSVL.

DNA of the CDR3: TGTGCCAGCAGCGTAGAGCGGGGTGAGACCCAGTACTTC. Translated, it gives CASSVERGETQYF. The chain couples TRBV9 to TRBJ2-5; TRBD2 aligns across 7 bases. This CDR3 contains 13 residues. Trimming took 0 bases from V and 5 from J; bases not matched to a gene: 1. Looked up from germline, CDR1 is SGDLS and CDR2 is YYNGEE.

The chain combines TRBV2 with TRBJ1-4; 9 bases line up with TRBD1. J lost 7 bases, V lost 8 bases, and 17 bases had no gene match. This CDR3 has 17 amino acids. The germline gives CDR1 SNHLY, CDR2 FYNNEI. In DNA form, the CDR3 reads TGTGCCAGCGGTACCGGGACAGGGAATTTAAGGGGTGAAAAACTGTTTTTT. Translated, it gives CASGTGTGNLRGEKLFF.

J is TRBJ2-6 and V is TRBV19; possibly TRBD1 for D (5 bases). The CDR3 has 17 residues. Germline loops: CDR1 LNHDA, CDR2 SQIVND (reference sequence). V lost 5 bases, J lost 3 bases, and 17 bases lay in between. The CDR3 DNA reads TGTGCCAGTAGTCCGCCGCTCGGACATAGTGGGGCCAACGTCCTGACTTTC. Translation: CASSPPLGHSGANVLTF.

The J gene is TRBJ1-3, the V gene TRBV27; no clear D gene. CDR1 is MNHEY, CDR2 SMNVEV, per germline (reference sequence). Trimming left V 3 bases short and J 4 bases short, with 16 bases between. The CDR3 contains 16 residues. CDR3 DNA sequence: TGTGCCAGCAGTTTGGTCTGGGGAGGGCCAGGAAACACCATATATTTT. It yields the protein CASSLVWGGPGNTIYF.

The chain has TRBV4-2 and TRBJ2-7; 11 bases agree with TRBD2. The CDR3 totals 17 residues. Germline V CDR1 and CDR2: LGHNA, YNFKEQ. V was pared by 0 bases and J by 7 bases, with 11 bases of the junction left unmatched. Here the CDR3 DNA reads TGTGCCAGCAGCCAAGAACTACGGCTAGCGGGGGGAGGGGAGCAGTACTTC. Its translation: CASSQELRLAGGGEQYF.